The 31 T cell receptor beta chains below were found in one sample sequenced in a study of T cell clonality in common variable immunodeficiency. Assay: immunoSEQ multiplex PCR; the TCRdb copy retains only in-frame clones and omits some. This sample has 50,000 to 65,000 clones, each found more than once. The material sequenced was peripheral blood mononuclear cells. Source of these receptors: a person between 18 and 75 years old in good health.

In this sample, this clone turned up many times. The CDR3 end is not reached by the read, which stops 3 residues before it; the germline J gene fills it in. The V and J genes are TRBV5-1 and TRBJ1-1; 7 bases align to TRBD1. The CDR3 sequence is 12 residues long. CDR1 and CDR2 (germline): SGHRS, YFSETQ. CDR3 residues: CASSFDRDKAFF. CDR3 DNA (partial): TGCGCCAGCAGCTTCGACAGGGACAAA.

In this sample, this clone turned up many times. The read falls 3 residues short of the CDR3 end, and the missing part is taken from the germline J gene. The V and J genes are TRBV4-1 and TRBJ1-5; D gene unclear. Trimming stripped 1 base from V and 5 bases from J, with 18 bases between. This CDR3 contains 17 residues. The germline gives CDR1 MGHRA, CDR2 YSYEKL. The covered CDR3 bases are TGCGCCAGCAGCCAAGGTACGTTCAGGCAGAATTATCAGCCC. Protein product: CASSQGTFRQNYQP. The entire CDR3 reads CASSQGTFRQNYQPQHF.

In its sample, this clone was seen many times. The read ends 3 residues early relative to the CDR3; the germline J gene fills the gap. The chain has TRBV11-3 and TRBJ1-1; possible D gene TRBD1, 6 bases. CDR3 length: 13 amino acids. From germline, CDR1 is SGHNT and CDR2 YENEEA. Trimming left V 5 bases short and J 6 bases short, with 13 bases between. CDR3 DNA, as far as it was read: TGTGCCAGCAGCATTCAGGGGAGCTCTGAA. This translates into CASSIQGSSE. The CDR3 in its entirety is CASSIQGSSEAFF. The full variable domain, with the rest looked up from reference TRBV11-3 and TRBJ1-1, is EAGVVQSPRYKIIEKKQPVAFWCNPISGHNTLYWYLQNLGQGPELLIRYENEEAVDDSQLPKDRFSAERLKGVDSTLKIQPAELGDSAVYLCASSIQGSSEAFFGQGTRLTVV.

This clone showed up many times. The read ends 3 residues early relative to the CDR3; the germline J gene fills the gap. The chain carries TRBV5-1 and TRBJ2-2, with 8 bases identical to TRBD1. The CDR3 has 14 amino acids. Trimming removed 3 bases from V and 8 bases from J; junction bases left unmatched: 6. Germline V gene lookup returns CDR1 SGHRS and CDR2 YFSETQ. CDR3 DNA, as far as it was read: TGCGCCAGCAGCTGGGGACAGGAAGCTGGGGAG. Its protein is CASSWGQEAGE. The entire CDR3 protein reads CASSWGQEAGELFF.

This clone was found many times. Read sequence stops 3 residues before the CDR3 end, and the germline J gene provides the missing end. This chain connects TRBV20-1 to TRBJ2-3; D remains unclear. With 5 bases removed from V and 7 bases from J, the gap between germline ends came to 22 bases. Germline CDR1 and CDR2: DFQATT and SNEGSKA (reference sequence). This CDR3 is built from 15 residues. This chain's CDR3 is CSAEPPSSPTHTQYF. The sequenced part of the CDR3 DNA is TGCAGTGCTGAGCCCCCCTCATCGCCCACGCATACG.

This clone was seen ten or more times. The read ends 3 residues shy of where the CDR3 ends; the end is completed using the germline J gene. The genes are TRBV19 and TRBJ1-4; 8 bases line up with TRBD1. J was trimmed by 7 bases and V by 4 bases; bases with no gene match: 11. The CDR3 loop spans 16 amino acids. Germline V gene data show CDR1 as LNHDA and CDR2 as SQIVND (reference sequence). CDR3 DNA (partial): TGTGCCAGTAGTACTCTCGCCGGGACAGGACTTGAAAAA. It encodes CASSTLAGTGLEK. The complete CDR3 reads CASSTLAGTGLEKLFF.

This clone was recorded many times. The missing CDR3 end, 3 residues past where the read stops, is filled in from the germline J gene. The V gene is TRBV12-3 or TRBV12-4, the J gene TRBJ2-1, with 7 bases aligning to TRBD1. This CDR3 is 13 amino acids long. Germline trimming cut 6 bases from V and 1 base from J; bases unmatched to any gene: 0. The CDR3: CASRQGSYNEQFF. CDR3 DNA (partial): TGTGCCAGCAGACAGGGGTCCTACAATGAG.

A note on this clone: The missing CDR3 end, 3 residues past where the read stops, is filled in from the germline J gene. The gene calls are TRBV19 and TRBJ1-2, with D possibly being TRBD1 (5 bases). Trimming took 4 bases from V and 0 from J, leaving 9 bases between them. The CDR3 is 14 amino acids. From germline, CDR1 is LNHDA and CDR2 SQIVND (reference sequence). CDR3 DNA, as far as it was read: TGTGCCAGTAGTAGGGGCAGTCCTAACTATGGC. Protein product: CASSRGSPNYG. The CDR3 in its entirety is CASSRGSPNYGYTF. Filled out from reference TRBV19 and TRBJ1-2, the complete variable domain reads DGGITQSPKYLFRKEGQNVTLSCEQNLNHDAMYWYRQDPGQGLRLIYYSQIVNDFQKGDIAEGYSVSREKKESFPLTVTSAQKNPTAFYLCASSRGSPNYGYTFGSGTRLTVV.

This clone was counted at least ten times. Read sequence stops 3 residues before the CDR3 end, and the germline J gene provides the missing end. V gene TRBV5-8 combines with J gene TRBJ1-2; D may be TRBD1 (6 bases). CDR3 length: 13 residues. CDR1 is SGHTS and CDR2 is YDEGEE in the germline V gene. Trimming took off 4 bases at V and 2 bases at J, with 9 bases between the two ends. The CDR3 sequence: CASSRQANYGYTF. Partial CDR3 DNA: TGTGCCAGCAGCCGACAGGCGAACTATGGC.

Concerning this clone itself: Read coverage stops 3 residues before the CDR3 terminus; the germline J gene supplies the remainder. V usage is TRBV25-1 and J usage is TRBJ2-3; D is unresolved. Germline lookup yields CDR1 MGHDK and CDR2 SYGVNS. This CDR3 region has 13 residues. Trimming took off 7 bases at V and 4 bases at J, with 12 bases between the two ends. Incomplete CDR3 DNA: TGTGCCAGCATCGGTAGTACGGCAGATACG. Protein: CASIGSTADT. The entire CDR3 sequence reads CASIGSTADTQYF.

This clone was picked up many times. The CDR3 DNA, read in part, is TGCGCCAGCAGCCAAGAAGGGGGGGCGGGCACCGGGGAG. Protein product: CASSQEGGAGTGE. The complete CDR3 protein is CASSQEGGAGTGELFF. The chain uses TRBV4-1 and TRBJ2-2, with D tentatively TRBD2 (7 bases). The read falls 3 residues short of the CDR3 end, and the missing part is taken from the germline J gene. Germline V gene lookup returns CDR1 MGHRA and CDR2 YSYEKL. Trimming left V 0 bases short and J 4 bases short, with 12 bases between. The CDR3 is made up of 16 amino acids.

In its sample, this clone was seen many times. Read data end 3 residues before the CDR3 end; the end is taken from the germline J gene. The chain has TRBV2 and TRBJ2-7; 7 bases map to TRBD1. J gave up 2 bases and V 6 bases, and 10 bases lay outside the gene matches. CDR3 length: 15 amino acids. The germline V gene encodes CDR1 SNHLY and CDR2 FYNNEI. This CDR3 is CASSPGGQRTYEQYF. The part of the CDR3 DNA that was read is TGTGCCAGCAGCCCAGGGGGACAGAGGACCTACGAG.

In its sample, this clone was seen many times. This chain's CDR3 is CASSLGHSNTEAFF. The DNA read from the CDR3 is TGTGCCAGCAGCTTGGGACACTCGAACACTGAA. The chain uses TRBV7-2 and TRBJ1-1; possible D gene TRBD1, 6 bases. The read gets to within 3 residues of the CDR3 end, and the germline J gene fills in the rest. The CDR3 is 14 amino acids. V lost 3 bases, J lost 1 base, and 9 bases lay in between. CDR1 and CDR2 from the germline V gene are SGHTA and FQGNSA. Drawing the rest from reference TRBV7-2 and TRBJ1-1, the complete variable domain is GAGVSQSPSNKVTEKGKDVELRCDPISGHTALYWYRQSLGQGLEFLIYFQGNSAPDKSGLPSDRFSAERTGGSVSTLTIQRTQQEDSAVYLCASSLGHSNTEAFFGQGTRLTVV.

This clone showed up many times. The read ends 3 residues shy of where the CDR3 ends; the end is completed using the germline J gene. The V gene is TRBV9, the J gene TRBJ2-5; 10 nucleotides line up with TRBD2. The ends lost 6 bases at V and 5 bases at J; junction bases unmatched: 13. The CDR3 loop spans 16 amino acids. Germline values: CDR1 SGDLS, CDR2 YYNGEE. This CDR3 reads CASTRSSLAGVETQYF. Incomplete CDR3 DNA: TGTGCCAGCACCCGTAGTAGTCTAGCGGGGGTCGAGACC.

Note on this clone: One end of the junction is discordant with germline, which a read error may explain. The read gets to within 3 residues of the CDR3 end, and the germline J gene fills in the rest. The chain has TRBV11-2 and TRBJ2-3; 10 positions match TRBD2. The CDR3 length is 15 residues. Germline CDR1 reads SGHAT; CDR2 reads FQNNGV. The CDR3: CASSLNSGRTETQYF. CDR3 DNA (partial): TGTGCCAGCAGCTTAAATAGCGGGAGGACAGAGACG.

This clone was observed a few times. Read coverage stops 3 residues before the CDR3 terminus; the germline J gene supplies the remainder. The chain has TRBV7-9 and TRBJ1-6; D is ambiguous. V dropped 6 bases and J dropped 7 bases, with 10 bases sitting between them. The CDR3 contains 13 residues. The germline V gene has CDR1 SEHNR and CDR2 FQNEAQ (reference sequence). The part of the CDR3 DNA that was read is TGTGCCAGCAGTGGGCAGGAAAATTCACCC. Translating gives CASSGQENSP. The whole CDR3 region reads CASSGQENSPLHF.

Ten or more counts support this clone. Read sequence stops 3 residues before the CDR3 end, and the germline J gene provides the missing end. V is TRBV19 and J is TRBJ2-1; 7 bases line up with TRBD2. V lost 7 bases, J lost 6 bases, and 12 bases stayed unmatched. CDR1 is LNHDA, CDR2 SQIVND, per germline (reference sequence). CDR3 length equals 15 residues. CDR3 amino acids: CASTKDAGEGNEQFF. CDR3 bases read: TGTGCCAGTACCAAAGATGCGGGAGAGGGCAATGAG.

The CDR3 region is CASSIGNTEAFF. The CDR3 DNA, read in part, is TGTGCCAGTAGTATCGGGAACACTGAA. The rearrangement joins TRBV19 to TRBJ1-1; D is undetermined. The read stops 3 residues short of the end of the CDR3; the missing end is completed from the germline J gene. Per germline, CDR1 LNHDA and CDR2 SQIVND (reference sequence). The length of the CDR3 is 12 residues. Trimming shortened V by 3 bases and J by 1 base, and 3 bases separated the two germline ends.

There are many counts of this clone. The CDR3 end is not reached by the read, which stops 3 residues before it; the germline J gene fills it in. The chain has TRBV19 and TRBJ2-2; a possible D gene is TRBD2 (5 bases). Trimming shortened V by 5 bases and J by 6 bases, and 13 bases separated the two germline ends. Per the germline V gene, CDR1 is LNHDA and CDR2 is SQIVND (reference sequence). The CDR3 loop spans 14 amino acids. The CDR3 here is CASSPGLAAGELFF. The sequenced CDR3 bases are TGTGCCAGTAGTCCGGGGTTGGCGGCCGGGGAG.

For this clone: The DNA ends 3 residues before the CDR3 does, and the rest of the CDR3 is filled in from the germline J gene. The chain combines TRBV6-1 with TRBJ1-4; TRBD1 is a possible D gene (5 bases). The CDR3 totals 17 residues. CDR1 is MNHNS and CDR2 is SASEGT in the germline V gene. The CDR3 DNA, read in part, is TGTGCCAGCAGTGAAGCTTATAACCCCCAGGGCGGTTCACCA. Translation: CASSEAYNPQGGSP. The complete CDR3 reads CASSEAYNPQGGSPLFF.

This clone was seen many times. The read ends 3 residues early relative to the CDR3; the germline J gene fills the gap. The chain employs TRBV4-2 and TRBJ2-5; 8 bases align to TRBD2. CDR1 is LGHNA and CDR2 is YNFKEQ in the germline V gene. V was pared by 0 bases and J by 4 bases, with 10 bases of the junction left unmatched. The CDR3 is 17 amino acids. CDR3 bases read: TGTGCCAGCAGCCAAGACGGCCAGCGGGAGAAGGGAGAGACC. Amino acid sequence: CASSQDGQREKGET. The full CDR3 protein is CASSQDGQREKGETQYF.

This clone has a count of ten or more. The read ends 3 residues before the CDR3 terminus; that terminus is restored from the germline J gene. The chain has TRBV20-1 and TRBJ2-3; 9 bases map to TRBD1. The CDR3 length is 21 residues. Germline-derived CDR1 and CDR2 are DFQATT and SNEGSKA (reference sequence). V shed 0 bases and J 2 bases; nucleotides not matched to a gene: 21. The CDR3 spells CSARDQTGGRPIATSTDTQYF. The sequenced part of the CDR3 DNA is TGCAGTGCTAGAGATCAAACAGGGGGCCGCCCCATCGCAACATCCACAGATACG.

This clone appeared many times. The CDR3 bases that were read are TGCGCCAGCAGCCCCAGGGGAGGGCTGCAGCCC. Residues: CASSPRGGLQP. The complete CDR3 protein is CASSPRGGLQPQHF. J is TRBJ1-5 and V is TRBV4-1, with a possible D match to TRBD1 (6 bases). The sequence runs out 3 residues before the end of the CDR3; the remainder is reconstructed from the germline J gene. Trimming shortened V by 4 bases and J by 7 bases, and 14 bases separated the two germline ends. The CDR3 runs 14 residues. The germline V gene encodes CDR1 MGHRA and CDR2 YSYEKL.

At least ten counts were recorded for this clone. CDR3 loop: CASSLEGQGETIQYF. CDR3 DNA, as far as it was read: TGCGCCAGCAGCTTGGAAGGACAGGGGGAAACCATT. The chain employs TRBV5-1 and TRBJ2-4; TRBD1 agrees at 10 bases. The read is 3 residues too short to cover the CDR3 end, so that end is filled in from the germline J gene. V lost 0 bases, J lost 9 bases, and 6 bases stayed unmatched. The CDR3 is 15 residues long. Germline V CDR1 and CDR2: SGHRS, YFSETQ.

This clone was seen repeatedly, ten times or more. Sequencing ends 3 residues short of the CDR3 end; the germline J gene provides the rest. This rearrangement joins TRBV19 to TRBJ1-5; 8 bases agree with TRBD1. This CDR3 comprises 14 residues. Germline V gene sequence: CDR1 LNHDA, CDR2 SQIVND (reference sequence). V gave up 7 bases and J gave up 2 bases; unmatched junction bases: 4. The chain's CDR3 is CASTQTGGNQPQHF. The sequenced CDR3 bases are TGTGCCAGTACCCAGACAGGGGGCAATCAGCCC. The full variable domain, rest sourced from reference TRBV19 and TRBJ1-5, is DGGITQSPKYLFRKEGQNVTLSCEQNLNHDAMYWYRQDPGQGLRLIYYSQIVNDFQKGDIAEGYSVSREKKESFPLTVTSAQKNPTAFYLCASTQTGGNQPQHFGDGTRLSIL.

This clone was observed a handful of times. Read data end 3 residues before the CDR3 end; the end is taken from the germline J gene. This chain uses TRBV7-2 with TRBJ1-2; no definite D call. Germline V lookup: CDR1 SGHTA, CDR2 FQGNSA. This CDR3 comprises 12 residues. The CDR3 sequence is CASSSYLDTYTF. The part of the CDR3 DNA that was read is TGTGCCAGCAGCTCTTACTTAGATACC.

This clone was observed many times. The observed sequence ends 3 residues before the CDR3 terminus, with the missing tail filled in from the germline J gene. This chain connects TRBV5-6 to TRBJ2-5, with TRBD1 as a possible D gene (5 bases). Germline-derived CDR1 and CDR2 are SGHDT and YYEEEE. The V end lost 0 bases, the J end lost 4 bases, and 10 bases lay between the germline ends. This CDR3 contains 14 residues. The CDR3 loop reads CASSLVAGIETQYF. CDR3 DNA (partial): TGTGCCAGCAGCTTGGTTGCAGGGATAGAGACC.

The table lists this clone with many counts. The CDR3 end lies 3 residues beyond the end of the read and is filled in from the germline J gene. The chain couples TRBV5-1 to TRBJ2-5; D gene uncertain. This CDR3 is built from 15 residues. Trimming cost V 1 base and J 0 bases, with 10 bases left between them. Germline V gene sequence: CDR1 SGHRS, CDR2 YFSETQ. This CDR3 is CASSLTDMYQETQYF. CDR3 DNA, as far as it was read: TGCGCCAGCAGCTTGACAGACATGTACCAAGAGACC.

This clone was seen repeatedly, ten times or more. The read gets to within 3 residues of the CDR3 end, and the germline J gene fills in the rest. The rearrangement links TRBV7-2 to TRBJ2-1, with 7 positions matching TRBD1. V shed 1 base, J shed 2 bases, and the junction held 2 bases outside the gene matches. The CDR3 sequence is 15 residues long. CDR1 is SGHTA, CDR2 FQGNSA, per germline. CDR3 loop: CASSLGGGPYNEQFF. The part of the CDR3 DNA that was read is TGTGCCAGCAGCTTAGGAGGGGGCCCCTACAATGAG.

This clone has a count of ten or more. The read stops 3 residues short of the end of the CDR3; the missing end is completed from the germline J gene. This rearrangement joins TRBV19 to TRBJ1-4; D perhaps matches TRBD1 (5 bases). Germline CDR1 is LNHDA and CDR2 is SQIVND (reference sequence). The CDR3 has 13 amino acids. V lost 7 bases to trimming and J lost 8 bases, with 14 bases between them. CDR3 DNA, as far as it was read: TGTGCCAGTATCCGGGGGAAAGGCGAAAAA. Translation gives CASIRGKGEK. Given in full, the CDR3 is CASIRGKGEKLFF.

This clone was observed many times. Read data end 3 residues before the CDR3 end; the end is taken from the germline J gene. The V call is TRBV7-9, the J call TRBJ1-2; TRBD1 agrees at 7 bases. J lost 2 bases, V lost 5 bases, and 8 bases had no gene match. The germline V gene encodes CDR1 SEHNR and CDR2 FQNEAQ (reference sequence). The CDR3 consists of 15 residues. The CDR3 here is CASSRDSTENYGYTF. The part of the CDR3 DNA that was read is TGTGCCAGCAGCCGGGACAGTACCGAGAACTATGGC.